The 21 T cell receptor beta chains listed next were all sequenced from one sample in a study of early T cells in non-severe SARS-CoV-2 infection. Using its own MiXCR run on the 5' RACE reads, TCRdb lists one record per CDR3 protein. The table lists more than 75,000 distinct CDR3 sequences, 13% of them singletons. The specimen was whole blood. The origin of the receptors is an adult who was a healthcare worker with PCR-confirmed SARS-CoV-2 infection or an uninfected control (not recorded which).

This clonotype was detected many times. The chain carries TRBV11-2 and TRBJ2-7; D is possibly TRBD2 (6 bases). This CDR3 has 15 amino acids. Trimming shortened V by 4 bases and J by 5 bases, and 18 bases separated the two germline ends. Germline lookup yields CDR1 SGHAT and CDR2 FQNNGV. CDR3 in DNA: TGTGCCAGCAGCTCTGGTCGGCTAGCGAGCGACGAGCAGTACTTC. It specifies CASSSGRLASDEQYF. The full variable domain, rest sourced from reference TRBV11-2 and TRBJ2-7, is EAGVAQSPRYKIIEKRQSVAFWCNPISGHATLYWYQQILGQGPKLLIQFQNNGVVDDSQLPKDRFSAERLKGVDSTLKIQPAKLEDSAVYLCASSSGRLASDEQYFGPGTRLTVT.

This clonotype was counted at least ten times. This chain joins TRBV2 and TRBJ2-3, with D perhaps TRBD2 (5 bases). Germline CDR1 is SNHLY and CDR2 is FYNNEI. V was clipped by 6 bases and J by 1 base, with 11 bases between them. This CDR3 spans 14 amino acids. CDR3 protein: CASSLAGGTDTQYF. The CDR3 coding sequence is TGTGCCAGCAGCTTAGCCGGGGGCACAGATACGCAGTATTTT.

This clonotype was observed at least ten times. The chain carries TRBV20-1 and TRBJ1-1; TRBD1 is a possible D gene (5 bases). Germline lookup yields CDR1 DFQATT and CDR2 SNEGSKA (reference sequence). The CDR3 spans 11 residues. The CDR3 nucleotides read TGCAGGGGGGACGATTCTCGGGGAGCTTTCTTT. Protein: CRGDDSRGAFF.

The gene calls are TRBV6-5 and TRBJ2-7; D unclear. V was cut by 4 bases and J by 4 bases, with 17 bases left in between. The CDR3 runs to 15 residues. CDR1 and CDR2 from the germline V gene are MNHEY and SVGAGI. The CDR3 DNA reads as TGTGCCAGCAGTTCCCGTTACCGCAGGCCTTACGAGCAGTACTTC. It translates to CASSSRYRRPYEQYF.

This clonotype has at least ten counts. The chain has TRBV30 and TRBJ2-7, with D unresolved. CDR3 length equals 12 residues. CDR1 and CDR2 (germline): GTSNPN, SVGIG (reference sequence). CDR3: CALEDWGSEQYF. CDR3 DNA: TGTGCGTTAGAGGATTGGGGTTCCGAGCAGTACTTC.

This clonotype was observed a handful of times. V and J are TRBV28 and TRBJ2-3, with TRBD2 matching 8 bases. The CDR3 runs 15 residues. From germline, CDR1 is MDHEN and CDR2 SYDVKM. With V trimmed by 6 bases and J by 0 bases, 5 bases remained unmatched. The CDR3 DNA reads TGTGCCAGCAGCGGAGCGGGAGCCAGCACAGATACGCAGTATTTT. Its protein product is CASSGAGASTDTQYF.

This clonotype was seen at least ten times. The rearrangement links TRBV6-5 to TRBJ2-2; no clear D gene. Germline V CDR1 and CDR2: MNHEY, SVGAGI. This CDR3 region has 14 residues. The V end lost 6 bases, the J end lost 1 base, and 9 bases lay between the germline ends. CDR3: CASRRTLNTGELFF. Here the CDR3 DNA reads TGTGCCAGCAGAAGGACCCTGAACACCGGGGAGCTGTTTTTT.

This clonotype appeared a few times. This chain joins TRBV7-2 and TRBJ2-3; D perhaps matches TRBD2 (6 bases). This CDR3 comprises 16 residues. The V gene lost 0 bases and the J gene lost 0 bases, with 10 bases spanning the gap. CDR1 and CDR2 (germline): SGHTA, FQGNSA. The CDR3 DNA reads as TGTGCCAGCAGCTTAGCGGTTAGCGGCAGCACAGATACGCAGTATTTT. Encoded protein: CASSLAVSGSTDTQYF. Filled out from reference TRBV7-2 and TRBJ2-3, the complete variable domain reads GAGVSQSPSNKVTEKGKDVELRCDPISGHTALYWYRQSLGQGLEFLIYFQGNSAPDKSGLPSDRFSAERTGGSVSTLTIQRTQQEDSAVYLCASSLAVSGSTDTQYFGPGTRLTVL.

The sample holds many counts of this clonotype. The chain has TRBV27 and TRBJ1-4; D possibly corresponds to TRBD1 (6 bases). Trimming took off 1 base at V and 4 bases at J, with 10 bases between the two ends. CDR3 length: 15 amino acids. Per germline, CDR1 MNHEY and CDR2 SMNVEV (reference sequence). The CDR3 protein is CASSLWGGNNEKLFF. CDR3 coding DNA: TGTGCCAGCAGTTTATGGGGGGGCAATAATGAAAAACTGTTTTTT.

This clonotype was observed a few times. This chain uses TRBV29-1 with TRBJ2-1; 12 bases fit TRBD2. The V gene end was trimmed by 5 bases and the J gene end by 8 bases; junction bases not matched to a gene: 13. The germline V gene encodes CDR1 SQVTM and CDR2 ANQGSEA. The CDR3 is made up of 16 amino acids. The CDR3 region has the DNA TGCAGCGTTTACCCTCGGACTAGCGGGATTGGCTATGAGCAGTTCTTC. Translated: CSVYPRTSGIGYEQFF.

This clonotype was picked up many times. The chain joins TRBV28 to TRBJ1-2, with a tentative D call TRBD1 (6 bases). CDR1 and CDR2 from the germline V gene are MDHEN and SYDVKM. This CDR3 is built from 15 residues. V dropped 2 bases and J dropped 8 bases, with 18 bases sitting between them. The CDR3 nucleotides are TGTGCCAGCAGTTTAAGATACCAGCAGGGGAAAGGCTACACCTTC. It yields the protein CASSLRYQQGKGYTF.

This clonotype was found many times. The J gene is TRBJ2-7, the V gene TRBV3-1; 8 bases map to TRBD2. The CDR3 consists of 14 residues. With V trimmed by 4 bases and J by 0 bases, 2 bases remained unmatched. Germline V gene data show CDR1 as LGHDT and CDR2 as YNNKEL (reference sequence). For the CDR3, the DNA is TGTGCCAGCAGCCGCGGGGGGAGCTCCTACGAGCAGTACTTC. It yields the protein CASSRGGSSYEQYF.

This clonotype appeared many times. This chain uses TRBV28 with TRBJ2-7; D is unclear. The ends were cut back, 6 bases at V and 2 bases at J, with 14 bases in the middle. The CDR3 has 14 amino acids. CDR1 is MDHEN, CDR2 SYDVKM, per germline. The CDR3 loop is CASSPHVRPYEQYF. The CDR3 nucleotides are TGTGCCAGCAGCCCACACGTCCGCCCCTACGAGCAGTACTTC.

This clonotype was recorded a few times. This chain links TRBV18 with TRBJ2-2; a possible D gene is TRBD1 (6 bases). V lost 3 bases and J lost 2, with 16 bases in between. The germline V gene encodes CDR1 KGHSH and CDR2 LQKENI. The CDR3 totals 17 residues. In DNA, the CDR3 is TGTGCCAGCTCACCTCTTTCGACAGGCGGAAACACCGGGGAGCTGTTTTTT. Its translation is CASSPLSTGGNTGELFF.

This clonotype occurred many times. J is TRBJ2-7 and V is TRBV12-3 or TRBV12-4; 7 bases match TRBD1. There are 15 residues in the CDR3. Trimming cost V 4 bases and J 2 bases; bases outside gene matches: 8. The CDR3 bases are TGTGCCAGCAGTTCCCGACAGGGAATAACCTACGAGCAGTACTTC. Its translation is CASSSRQGITYEQYF.

V and J are TRBV7-2 and TRBJ1-1; D is perhaps TRBD1 (6 bases). V was cut by 4 bases and J by 0 bases, with 9 bases left in between. The CDR3 extends over 14 amino acids. CDR1 is SGHTA, CDR2 FQGNSA, per germline. This chain's CDR3 is CASSSWTVNTEAFF. The CDR3 region has the DNA TGTGCCAGCAGCTCCTGGACAGTGAACACTGAAGCTTTCTTT.

The chain couples TRBV27 to TRBJ2-1; 11 bases align to TRBD1. The CDR3 has 15 residues. Trimming cost V 7 bases and J 7 bases; bases outside gene matches: 9. Germline CDR1 reads MNHEY; CDR2 reads SMNVEV (reference sequence). CDR3 residues: CASNIGQGAGNEQFF. For the CDR3, the DNA is TGTGCCAGCAATATCGGACAGGGGGCGGGGAATGAGCAGTTCTTC.

This rearrangement joins TRBV5-6 to TRBJ2-7; perhaps TRBD1 as D (5 bases). Germline CDR1 SGHDT, CDR2 YYEEEE. V dropped 4 bases and J dropped 3 bases, with 11 bases sitting between them. This CDR3 is built from 13 residues. CDR3 amino acids: CASSIGAGYEQYF. Here the CDR3 DNA reads TGTGCCAGCAGCATAGGGGCCGGCTACGAGCAGTACTTC.

This clonotype has ten or more counts. The V and J genes are TRBV11-1 and TRBJ2-7; 7 bases line up with TRBD1. V shed 5 bases and J 2 bases; nucleotides not matched to a gene: 3. Per the germline V gene, CDR1 is SGHAT and CDR2 is FQDESV (reference sequence). CDR3 size: 13 residues. The CDR3 DNA sequence: TGTGCCAGCAGCCGGGACAGACCCTACGAGCAGTACTTC. Translating gives CASSRDRPYEQYF. Full variable domain (remainder filled in from reference TRBV11-1 and TRBJ2-7): EAEVAQSPRYKITEKSQAVAFWCDPISGHATLYWYRQILGQGPELLVQFQDESVVDDSQLPKDRFSAERLKGVDSTLKIQPAELGDSAMYLCASSRDRPYEQYFGPGTRLTVT.

This clonotype was counted a few times. Written as DNA, the CDR3 is TGTGCCAGCAGTTACTCGAGCGGGAGGGCATATGAGCAGTTCTTC. Amino acids: CASSYSSGRAYEQFF. The chain links TRBV6-5 to TRBJ2-1; 10 nucleotides match TRBD2. V lost 0 bases to trimming and J lost 8 bases; unmatched junction nucleotides: 4. This CDR3 contains 15 residues. In germline, CDR1 is MNHEY, CDR2 SVGAGI.

This clonotype showed up many times. V is TRBV7-9 and J is TRBJ1-3; D possibly corresponds to TRBD1 (5 bases). V was pared by 5 bases and J by 7 bases, with 15 bases between. Per germline, CDR1 SEHNR and CDR2 FQNEAQ (reference sequence). This CDR3 is 14 amino acids long. This CDR3 reads CASSPSTGLNTIYF. CDR3 nucleotide sequence: TGTGCCAGCAGCCCCTCCACAGGTTTGAACACCATATATTTT.